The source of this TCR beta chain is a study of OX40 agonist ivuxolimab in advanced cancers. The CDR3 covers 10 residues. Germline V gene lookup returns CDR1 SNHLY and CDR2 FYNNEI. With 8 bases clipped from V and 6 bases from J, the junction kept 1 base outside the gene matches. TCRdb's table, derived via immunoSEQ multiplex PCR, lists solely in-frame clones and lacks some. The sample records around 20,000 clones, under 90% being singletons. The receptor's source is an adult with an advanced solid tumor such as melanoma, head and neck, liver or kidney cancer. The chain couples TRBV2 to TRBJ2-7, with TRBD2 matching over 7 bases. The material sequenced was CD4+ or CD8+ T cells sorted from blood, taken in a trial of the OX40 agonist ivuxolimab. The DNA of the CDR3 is TGTGCCAGCGGCGGGGGCGAGCAGTACTTC. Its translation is CASGGGEQYF.